This is a list of T cell receptor beta chains from one sample in a study of cytomegalovirus exposure and HLA in healthy donors. Produced via immunoSEQ multiplex PCR; TCRdb's table is partial and in-frame only. Of about 400,000 clones detected, roughly 88% appear once; the ten largest clones hold roughly 0.83%. Sample: PBMCs. The receptors originated from a woman aged 18-29 years in good health and CMV-seronegative. The CDR3 runs from the conserved cysteine through the conserved F or W. Fields, in order: D gene, V gene, clone size, J gene, CDR3 DNA, CDR3 protein. D genes are given only for firm matches. Size is stated for part of the rows, as once, few or many counts, or as a class when the clone is expanded.

>.|TRBV4-1|.|TRBJ2-1
TGCGCCAGCAGCCAAGGCCCCAGCGGCTCCTACAATGAGCAGTTCTTC
CASSQGPSGSYNEQFF
>TRBD1|TRBV28|.|TRBJ2-7
TGTGCCAGCAGTTTATCAACAGGGGGCTGGTACGAGCAGTACTTC
CASSLSTGGWYEQYF
>TRBD1|TRBV7-9|.|TRBJ1-5
TGTGCCAGCAGCAGAAACTCAGGGGGAGGTCAGCCCCAGCATTTT
CASSRNSGGGQPQHF
>TRBD1|TRBV19|few|TRBJ2-2
TGTGCCAGTAGCCCTGCAGGGGGCTACACCGGGGAGCTGTTTTTT
CASSPAGGYTGELFF
>.|TRBV6-1|once|TRBJ1-2
TGTGCCAGCAGTGAAGCTCTTAACTATGGCTACACCTTC
CASSEALNYGYTF
>.|TRBV25-1|.|TRBJ2-3
TGTGCCAGCAGTGGGGACTTCACAGATACGCAGTATTTT
CASSGDFTDTQYF
>TRBD2|TRBV6-4|.|TRBJ2-1
TGTGCCAGCAGTGACTCACTAGCGGGGGACTACAATGAGCAGTTCTTC
CASSDSLAGDYNEQFF
>.|TRBV4-1|.|TRBJ2-3
TGCGCCAGCAGCCAAGACCGATTCCAGGGAAGCACAGATACGCAGTATTTT
CASSQDRFQGSTDTQYF
>TRBD1|TRBV6-5|.|TRBJ1-5
TGTGCCAGCAGCTCCGGGACAGGCAATCAGCCCCAGCATTTT
CASSSGTGNQPQHF
>.|TRBV6-1|.|TRBJ1-5
TGTGCCAGCAGTGAATTAGGGGTGGTTCAGCCCCAGCATTTT
CASSELGVVQPQHF
>TRBD1|TRBV18|.|TRBJ1-1
TGTGCCAGCTCACGGGGACAGCTTAACACTGAAGCTTTCTTT
CASSRGQLNTEAFF
>TRBD1|TRBV4-1|.|TRBJ2-1
TGCGCCAGCAGCCATACGACAGGGGCGTTCTACAATGAGCAGTTCTTC
CASSHTTGAFYNEQFF
>TRBD1|TRBV2|once|TRBJ1-1
TGTGCCAGCAGTGAGGGGACAGAGAACACTGAAGCTTTCTTT
CASSEGTENTEAFF
>TRBD2|TRBV5-1|.|TRBJ2-7
TGCGCCAGCAGCCTCCAAGGGACTAGCGGATTTCCCTACGAGCAGTACTTC
CASSLQGTSGFPYEQYF
>TRBD1|TRBV2|.|TRBJ2-1
TGTGCCAGCATAGTTGGACAGGGTTACAATGAGCAGTTCTTC
CASIVGQGYNEQFF
>TRBD2|TRBV2|.|TRBJ2-1
TGTGCCAGCAGTATACCGGGACTAGCGGAAATAAGCTCCTACAATGAGCAGTTCTTC
CASSIPGLAEISSYNEQFF
>TRBD1|TRBV15|.|TRBJ1-1
TGTGCCACCAGCAGAGGCGACAGGGGGAACACTGAAGCTTTCTTT
CATSRGDRGNTEAFF
>.|TRBV6-5|.|TRBJ2-2
TGTGCCAGCATAGGGAGGAACACCGGGGAGCTGTTTTTT
CASIGRNTGELFF
>TRBD2|TRBV2|.|TRBJ2-2
TGTGCCAGCAGACTAGCGGGGCCTCAGGGGGAGCTGTTTTTT
CASRLAGPQGELFF
>.|TRBV6-5|.|TRBJ1-2
TGTGCCAGCAGTTACAAGGGGGGGCAGTTCGGCGGCTACACCTTC
CASSYKGGQFGGYTF
>.|TRBV6-5|.|TRBJ2-2
TGTGCCAGCAGGGATCACACGGGTGGGGGGGAGCTGTTTTTT
CASRDHTGGGELFF
>TRBD1|TRBV29-1|.|TRBJ2-7
TGCAGCGTTGTAATGACGGGACAGCCGTACGAGCAGTACTTC
CSVVMTGQPYEQYF
>.|TRBV7-9|once|TRBJ1-1
TGTGCCAGCAGCGCCTCCAGGGGAGCCGCTTTCTTT
CASSASRGAAFF
>.|TRBV5-6|.|TRBJ1-4
TGTGCCAGCAGCCGGGGAGGGTCTAATGAAAAACTGTTTTTT
CASSRGGSNEKLFF
>TRBD2|TRBV7-9|.|TRBJ2-7
TGTGCCAGCAGCTTGGCGGGAGGGCGGAACGAGCAGTACTTC
CASSLAGGRNEQYF
>.|TRBV5-1|.|TRBJ2-7
TGCGCCAGCAAGAATGCGGGATTCCCCGCCGAGCAGTACTTC
CASKNAGFPAEQYF
>.|TRBV9|.|TRBJ2-1
TGTGCCAGCAGCGTAGCTGGGGGCGGCAGCCCCCACAATGAGCAGTTCTTC
CASSVAGGGSPHNEQFF
>TRBD1|TRBV11-3|.|TRBJ2-1
TGTGCCAGCAGCTGGGACAGGGTAGGCAATGAGCAGTTCTTC
CASSWDRVGNEQFF
>TRBD1|TRBV4-1|once|TRBJ1-5
TGCGCCAGCAGCCAAGATAACGCAGAGTATGACCCGGGACAGGGGGATATACAGCCCCAGCATTTT
CASSQDNAEYDPGQGDIQPQHF
>TRBD2|TRBV7-3|.|TRBJ2-5
TGTGCCAGCAGCTCGGGACTAGCGGGGCCACAAGAGACCCAGTACTTC
CASSSGLAGPQETQYF
>TRBD2|TRBV6-5|once|TRBJ2-2
TGTGCCAGTCGGACGGGACTAGCGCACACCGGGGAGCTGTTTTTT
CASRTGLAHTGELFF
>TRBD1|TRBV5-1|.|TRBJ1-6
TGCGCCAGCAGCTCGAAAACAGGGGAGATTAATTCACCCCTCCACTTT
CASSSKTGEINSPLHF
>.|TRBV5-1|.|TRBJ2-7
TGCGCCAGCAGCGGGATAGACAGAAACGAGCAGTACTTC
CASSGIDRNEQYF
>.|TRBV29-1|.|TRBJ2-2
TGCAGCGTTGAAGGCATCGCCTCGGCCGGGGAGCTGTTTTTT
CSVEGIASAGELFF
>.|TRBV18|few|TRBJ2-5
TGTGCCAGCTCACGAGGCGACGTCCAAGAGACCCAGTACTTC
CASSRGDVQETQYF
>TRBD2|TRBV9|.|TRBJ2-1
TGTGCCAGCAGCGCTGTTAGCGGGAGCCTCTCCTACAATGAGCAGTTCTTC
CASSAVSGSLSYNEQFF
>TRBD1|TRBV28|.|TRBJ2-7
TGTGCCAGCAGTTTATGGGCCGGGACAGTAGTAAGCTACGAGCAGTACTTC
CASSLWAGTVVSYEQYF
>.|TRBV27|once|TRBJ2-7
TGTGCCAGCAGTCGCGGACTAGAGCAGTACTTC
CASSRGLEQYF
>TRBD2|TRBV25-1|.|TRBJ2-7
TGTGCCAGCAGTGTTTCTAGCGGGTGGGGCTACGAGCAGTACTTC
CASSVSSGWGYEQYF
>.|TRBV14|.|TRBJ2-5
TGTGCCAGCAGCCAAGACCGAGTAGAGACCCAGTACTTC
CASSQDRVETQYF
>.|TRBV2|.|TRBJ1-3
TGTGCCAGCAGTGAGGGGCGAACTAAAGGAAACACCATATATTTT
CASSEGRTKGNTIYF
>TRBD2|TRBV27|.|TRBJ2-1
TGTGCCAGCAGTCCCGGTCCCGGGACTAGTTGGGGGGAGCAGTTCTTC
CASSPGPGTSWGEQFF
>TRBD2|TRBV5-6|.|TRBJ2-7
TGTGCCAGCAGCTTGGATCCGGGACTAGCGGGAAACGAGCAGTACTTC
CASSLDPGLAGNEQYF
>TRBD1|TRBV2|.|TRBJ2-7
TGTGCCAGCAGCCCTTGGGACAGGGTGTACGAGCAGTACTTC
CASSPWDRVYEQYF
>TRBD2|TRBV28|once|TRBJ2-7
TGTGCCAGCAGCTCACGCAGCGGGAGAGTGGAGCAGTACTTC
CASSSRSGRVEQYF
>.|TRBV20-1|.|TRBJ2-2
TGCAGTGGGGGCAACACCAGGGAGCTGTTTTTT
CSGGNTRELFF
>TRBD2|TRBV13|.|TRBJ2-7
TGTGCCAGCAGCTTAGGCCAAGGGACTATGAGCTACGAGCAGTACTTC
CASSLGQGTMSYEQYF
>.|TRBV28|.|TRBJ1-5
TGTGCCAGCAGCCTAATCCCTGGGGAGGCCCAGCATTTT
CASSLIPGEAQHF